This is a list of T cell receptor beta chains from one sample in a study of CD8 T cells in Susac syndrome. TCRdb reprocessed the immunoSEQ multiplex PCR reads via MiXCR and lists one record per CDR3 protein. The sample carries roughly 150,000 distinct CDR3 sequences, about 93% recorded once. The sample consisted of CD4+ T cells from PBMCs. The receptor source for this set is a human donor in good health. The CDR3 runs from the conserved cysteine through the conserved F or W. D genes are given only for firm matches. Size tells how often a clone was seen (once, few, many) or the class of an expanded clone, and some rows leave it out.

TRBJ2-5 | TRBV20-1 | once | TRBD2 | TGCAGTGCTATAGCGGGAAAAGAGACCCAGTACTTC | CSAIAGKETQYF
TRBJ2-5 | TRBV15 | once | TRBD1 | TGTGCCACCAGCAGGGGAACGGGACAGCCGTTAGAGACCCAGTACTTC | CATSRGTGQPLETQYF
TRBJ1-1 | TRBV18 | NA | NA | TGTGCCAGCTCACTCCGGGACGGTGAAGCTTTCTTT | CASSLRDGEAFF
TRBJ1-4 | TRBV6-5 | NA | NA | TGTGCCAGCAGTTACGCAGGCCTGGCTAATGAAAAACTGTTTTTT | CASSYAGLANEKLFF
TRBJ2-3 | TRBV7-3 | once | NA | TGTGCCAGCAGCTTACTTGGGGTCACAGATACGCAGTATTTT | CASSLLGVTDTQYF
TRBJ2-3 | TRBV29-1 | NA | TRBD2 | TGCAGCGGGACCCGGGAGGTCGCAGATACGCAGTATTTT | CSGTREVADTQYF
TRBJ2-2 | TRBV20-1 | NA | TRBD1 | TGCAGTGCTTCGGGACAGGGCGCCACCGGGGAGCTGTTTTTT | CSASGQGATGELFF
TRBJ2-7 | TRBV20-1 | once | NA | TGCAGTGCTAGAGCCCCAGTTTCCTACGAGCAGTACTTC | CSARAPVSYEQYF
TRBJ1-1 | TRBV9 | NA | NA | TGTGCCAGCACCCAGGGGTTAGGGAACACTGAAGCTTTCTTT | CASTQGLGNTEAFF
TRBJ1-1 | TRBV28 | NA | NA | TGTGCCAGCAGACCCCCGGTGGGCACTGAAGCTTTCTTT | CASRPPVGTEAFF
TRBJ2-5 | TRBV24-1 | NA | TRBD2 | TGTGCCACCAGTAGCGGACTAGCGGGCGGGGGGACCCAGTACTTC | CATSSGLAGGGTQYF
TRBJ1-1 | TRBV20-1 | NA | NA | TGCATCCCCGGGACACCGAACACTGAAGCTTTCTTT | CIPGTPNTEAFF